Listed here are 11 T cell receptor beta chains from one sample, sequenced in a study of T cells after yellow fever vaccination. From the 5' RACE reads, TCRdb called clonotypes with MiXCR, one entry per CDR3 protein. This sample has about 120,000 distinct CDR3 sequences, with almost 9% found just once. Sequencing used CD8+ T cells sorted from PBMCs, obtained on the day of the yellow fever booster vaccination. The receptors originated from a man in his late teens or twenties who received the YFV17D yellow fever vaccine.

This clonotype came up a few times. The rearrangement links TRBV10-3 to TRBJ1-5, with 8 bases matching TRBD1. Germline assignment: CDR1 ENHRY and CDR2 SYGVKD. V dropped 8 bases and J dropped 2; count of bases not matched to a gene: 8. CDR3 length equals 15 residues. The CDR3 sequence: CAIGDRGRGNQPQHF. The CDR3 nucleotides are TGTGCCATCGGAGACAGGGGACGGGGCAATCAGCCCCAGCATTTT.

CDR3 region: CASSETGSYNSPLHF. In DNA, the CDR3 is TGTGCCAGCAGTGAGACGGGCTCCTATAATTCACCCCTCCACTTT. The rearrangement uses TRBV25-1 and TRBJ1-6, with D uncertain. Germline lookup yields CDR1 MGHDK and CDR2 SYGVNS. Trimming pared 3 bases from V and 0 bases from J, leaving 6 bases between. This CDR3 has 15 residues.

This sequence joins TRBV12-3 or TRBV12-4 and TRBJ2-4; D perhaps matches TRBD1 (7 bases). Trimming cost V 3 bases and J 8 bases, with 14 bases left between them. This CDR3 is 14 amino acids long. The DNA for the CDR3 is TGTGCCAGCAGTTTTGGAGGGGGCAGGGACATTCAGTACTTC. Residues: CASSFGGGRDIQYF.

This clonotype was observed a few times. This chain joins TRBV7-9 and TRBJ2-6; 8 bases align to TRBD1. Germline assignment: CDR1 SEHNR and CDR2 FQNEAQ (reference sequence). Trimming removed 5 bases from V and 1 base from J; junction bases left unmatched: 10. The CDR3 runs to 18 residues. CDR3 DNA sequence: TGTGCCAGCAGCCCAGTAGGACAGGGCAGTTCTGGGGCCAACGTCCTGACTTTC. Translating it yields CASSPVGQGSSGANVLTF.

The J gene is TRBJ2-7, the V gene TRBV11-2; tentatively, D is TRBD1 (8 bases). The germline CDR1 and CDR2 sequences are SGHAT and FQNNGV. CDR3 length equals 16 residues. The ends were cut back, 0 bases at V and 3 bases at J, with 15 bases in the middle. CDR3: CASSLEGGTGYYEQYF. CDR3 sequence (DNA): TGTGCCAGCAGCTTAGAGGGGGGGACAGGTTACTACGAGCAGTACTTC.

The V gene is TRBV21-1, the J gene TRBJ2-5; the table's D call TRBD1 went unverified against the DNA. TRBV21-1 is a known pseudogene. CDR3 length equals 14 residues. CDR3 in DNA: TGTGCCAGCAGCAAAGTCCGGGACAAGGAGACCCAGTACTTC. Encoded protein: CASSKVRDKETQYF.

There are a few counts of this clonotype. The chain has TRBV3-1 and TRBJ2-1, with D unclear. V shed 4 bases and J shed 9 bases, with 22 bases lying between them. The germline V gene has CDR1 LGHDT and CDR2 YNNKEL (reference sequence). This CDR3 has 16 amino acids. The CDR3 spells CASSPKVAVTVSEQFF. In DNA form, the CDR3 reads TGTGCCAGCAGCCCGAAAGTGGCCGTGACGGTCTCTGAGCAGTTCTTC.

The chain recombines TRBV29-1 with TRBJ1-2; D gene uncertain. The CDR3 contains 13 residues. The germline CDR1 and CDR2 sequences are SQVTM and ANQGSEA. Trimming shortened V by 3 bases and J by 4 bases, and 12 bases separated the two germline ends. The CDR3 DNA reads TGCAGCGTTGAGGGCCAGATACTCTATGGCTACACCTTC. It codes for CSVEGQILYGYTF.

In its sample, this clonotype was seen a few times. The chain joins TRBV9 to TRBJ1-1; TRBD1 agrees at 8 bases. This CDR3 region has 16 residues. Germline trimming cut 2 bases from V and 4 bases from J; bases unmatched to any gene: 10. CDR1 SGDLS and CDR2 YYNGEE come from the germline V gene. The CDR3 DNA reads TGTGCCAGCAGCGTCGCGATGGACAGGGCTCCCACTGAAGCTTTCTTT. Residues: CASSVAMDRAPTEAFF. Looking up the rest from reference TRBV9 and TRBJ1-1 gives the full variable domain: DSGVTQTPKHLITATGQRVTLRCSPRSGDLSVYWYQQSLDQGLQFLIQYYNGEERAKGNILERFSAQQFPDLHSELNLSSLELGDSALYFCASSVAMDRAPTEAFFGQGTRLTVV.

This clonotype was seen a handful of times. The J gene is TRBJ1-2, the V gene TRBV4-3; 7 bases are a match to TRBD1. The V and J ends lost 0 bases and 6 bases, in that order; junction bases with no gene match: 7. The CDR3 extends over 15 amino acids. The germline V gene encodes CDR1 LGHNA and CDR2 YSLEER. The CDR3 loop reads CASSQDRGGGDGYTF. The CDR3 nucleotides are TGCGCCAGCAGCCAAGATCGAGGGGGCGGGGATGGCTACACCTTC.

The gene calls are TRBV9 and TRBJ2-1; tentatively, D is TRBD2 (6 bases). V lost 5 bases and J 7 bases, leaving 16 bases between the germline ends. The CDR3 is 14 amino acids. CDR1 is SGDLS, CDR2 YYNGEE, per germline. CDR3 in DNA: TGTGCCAGCAGTCCCGGGAGCCTGTGGAATGAGCAGTTCTTC. It specifies CASSPGSLWNEQFF.